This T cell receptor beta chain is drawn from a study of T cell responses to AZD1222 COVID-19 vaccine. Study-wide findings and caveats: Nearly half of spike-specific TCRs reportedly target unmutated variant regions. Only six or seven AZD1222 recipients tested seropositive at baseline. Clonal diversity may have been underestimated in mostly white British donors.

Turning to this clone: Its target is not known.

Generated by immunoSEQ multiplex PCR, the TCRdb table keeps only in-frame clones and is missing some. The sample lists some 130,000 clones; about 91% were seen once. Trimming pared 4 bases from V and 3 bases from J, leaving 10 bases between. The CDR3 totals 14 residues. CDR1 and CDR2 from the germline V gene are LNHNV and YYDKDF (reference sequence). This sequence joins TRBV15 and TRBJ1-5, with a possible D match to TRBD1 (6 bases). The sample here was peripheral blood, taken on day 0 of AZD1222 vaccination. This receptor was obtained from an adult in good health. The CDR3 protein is CATSIYRDNQPQHF. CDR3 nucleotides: TGTGCCACCAGCATATACAGGGACAATCAGCCCCAGCATTTT.